The 8 T cell receptor beta chains listed next were all sequenced from one sample in a study of control samples from healthy donors and cancer patients. Sequencing used immunoSEQ multiplex PCR; TCRdb keeps in-frame clones, though not all of them. There are over 150,000 clones in the sample; around 94% occur only once, and around 1.3% lies in the top ten. Sequencing was carried out using blood. All receptors come from a woman between 18 and 29 years old in good health.

This chain uses TRBV11-3 with TRBJ2-7; 9 nucleotides align to TRBD1. CDR1 is SGHNT, CDR2 YENEEA, per germline. With V trimmed by 2 bases and J by 1 base, 9 bases remained unmatched. This CDR3 is 17 amino acids long. CDR3 DNA sequence: TGTGCCAGCAGCTTAAATCGAGGCGGGACAGGGTCCTACGAGCAGTACTTC. Its protein product is CASSLNRGGTGSYEQYF.

The V call is TRBV7-6, the J call TRBJ1-1; possibly TRBD1 for D (6 bases). Germline lookup yields CDR1 SGHVS and CDR2 FNYEAQ. Trimming pared 1 base from V and 1 base from J, leaving 13 bases between. The length of the CDR3 is 16 residues. CDR3 sequence reads: CASSLESGVANTEAFF. The CDR3 DNA follows: TGTGCCAGCAGCTTAGAGTCAGGGGTCGCGAACACTGAAGCTTTCTTT.

The chain joins TRBV19 to TRBJ2-7, with 7 bases that match TRBD2. Germline CDR1 and CDR2: LNHDA and SQIVND (reference sequence). V was pared by 10 bases and J by 5 bases, with 14 bases of the junction left unmatched. The CDR3 extends over 14 amino acids. CDR3: CATSPGREVDEQYF. DNA of the CDR3: TGTGCCACCTCCCCTGGGAGGGAGGTCGACGAGCAGTACTTC.

The chain joins TRBV19 to TRBJ1-2; D is possibly TRBD1 (5 bases). This CDR3 region has 13 residues. Germline V gene data show CDR1 as LNHDA and CDR2 as SQIVND (reference sequence). The V end lost 5 bases, the J end lost 7 bases, and 14 bases lay between the germline ends. CDR3 loop: CASSPGLIGGYTF. The CDR3 bases are TGTGCCAGTAGTCCGGGGCTGATAGGTGGCTACACCTTC.

The chain has TRBV6-6 and TRBJ2-1; tentative D call: TRBD2 (5 bases). The CDR3 contains 11 residues. CDR1 MNHNY and CDR2 SVGAGI come from the germline V gene (reference sequence). Trimming took 7 bases from V and 8 from J, leaving 9 bases between them. This chain's CDR3 is CASTGGYEQFF. DNA for the CDR3: TGTGCCAGCACCGGAGGCTATGAGCAGTTCTTC.

The chain links TRBV19 to TRBJ2-2, with TRBD1 matching over 9 bases. V lost 6 bases, J lost 6 bases, and 8 bases stayed unmatched. This CDR3 region has 15 residues. CDR1 is LNHDA, CDR2 SQIVND, per germline (reference sequence). CDR3 sequence (DNA): TGTGCCAGTAGGTGGGACAGGGTAGGATCCGGGGAGCTGTTTTTT. Protein sequence: CASRWDRVGSGELFF.

This clone was observed once. The chain combines TRBV4-1 with TRBJ1-4; D unclear. The CDR3 loop spans 15 amino acids. With 1 base removed from V and 0 bases from J, the gap between germline ends came to 6 bases. Germline CDR1 reads MGHRA; CDR2 reads YSYEKL. CDR3 DNA sequence: TGCGCCAGCAGCCAAGGAACTGCAACTAATGAAAAACTGTTTTTT. Translating gives CASSQGTATNEKLFF.

The chain carries TRBV5-1 and TRBJ2-7; D is tentatively TRBD1 or TRBD2 (5 bases each). The CDR3 extends over 14 amino acids. Trimming pared 0 bases from V and 6 bases from J, leaving 13 bases between. In germline, CDR1 is SGHRS, CDR2 YFSETQ. CDR3 residues: CASSLDGGSIEQYF. Here the CDR3 DNA reads TGCGCCAGCAGCTTGGATGGGGGTAGTATCGAGCAGTACTTC.